The 25 T cell receptor beta chains reported below all come from one sample, sequenced in a study of T cell responses to AZD1222 COVID-19 vaccine. Here immunoSEQ multiplex PCR was the method, and the copy in TCRdb shows in-frame clones only, minus some. The table includes about 100,000 clones, roughly 85% detected once. The sample here was peripheral blood, taken 28 days after the second AZD1222 dose. The receptors originated from an adult who received the AZD1222 COVID-19 vaccine.

In this sample, this clone turned up a few times. The chain combines TRBV18 with TRBJ1-6; D is unresolved. The CDR3 has 15 residues. Germline-derived CDR1 and CDR2 are KGHSH and LQKENI. Trimming took off 3 bases at V and 7 bases at J, with 13 bases between the two ends. For the CDR3, the DNA is TGTGCCAGCTCACCTGGGCAGTACGGCAATTCACCCCTCCACTTT. Its translation is CASSPGQYGNSPLHF.

This chain joins TRBV29-1 and TRBJ2-6; D unresolved. Germline CDR1 is SQVTM and CDR2 is ANQGSEA. The ends were cut back, 2 bases at V and 0 bases at J, with 5 bases in the middle. The CDR3 is made up of 14 amino acids. CDR3 nucleotides: TGCAGCGTTGAAATCGGCTCTGGGGCCAACGTCCTGACTTTC. Amino acids: CSVEIGSGANVLTF.

The chain uses TRBV12-3 or TRBV12-4 and TRBJ2-7; D unresolved. Trimming cost V 6 bases and J 4 bases, with 13 bases left between them. This CDR3 comprises 13 residues. The CDR3 DNA is TGTGCCAGCAGCCCTCGCCCTAGGTACGAGCAGTACTTC. Residues: CASSPRPRYEQYF.

This clone was counted a single time. The V call is TRBV5-1, the J call TRBJ2-7; D possibly matches TRBD1 or TRBD2 (5 bases each). Trimming took off 4 bases at V and 0 bases at J, with 17 bases between the two ends. Germline lookup yields CDR1 SGHRS and CDR2 YFSETQ. CDR3 length: 16 amino acids. The CDR3 sequence is CASSPLTGAYSYEQYF. Here the CDR3 DNA reads TGCGCCAGCAGCCCCTTGACCGGGGCTTACTCCTACGAGCAGTACTTC.

V gene TRBV25-1 combines with J gene TRBJ1-4; no firm D call. The CDR3 consists of 15 residues. The germline gives CDR1 MGHDK, CDR2 SYGVNS. The germline V and J ends were trimmed by 7 bases and 4 bases, with 16 bases remaining between them. The CDR3 sequence is CASTPSTGYNEKLFF. The CDR3 DNA is TGTGCCAGCACTCCCTCAACCGGCTATAATGAAAAACTGTTTTTT.

This rearrangement joins TRBV19 to TRBJ1-1, with a weak D call TRBD1 (6 bases). CDR1 and CDR2 (germline): LNHDA, SQIVND (reference sequence). Trimming removed 5 bases at V and 5 bases at J, with 12 bases between. The CDR3 is 13 amino acids. The CDR3 is CASSSQGYTEAFF. The CDR3 coding sequence is TGTGCCAGTAGTTCACAGGGTTATACTGAAGCTTTCTTT.

The V and J genes are TRBV3-1 (or the pseudogene TRBV3-2) and TRBJ1-1; no firm D call. The V end was cut by 5 bases, the J end by 3 bases, with 7 bases between. The CDR3 spans 12 residues. Germline-derived CDR1 and CDR2 are LGHDT and YNNKEL (reference sequence). CDR3 sequence: CASSADYTEAFF. The CDR3 DNA reads TGTGCCAGCAGCGCGGACTACACTGAAGCTTTCTTT.

This clone was seen only a few times. V is TRBV7-3 and J is TRBJ2-3; possibly TRBD1 for D (6 bases). This CDR3 has 12 residues. CDR1 is SGHTA and CDR2 is FQGTGA in the germline V gene. V lost 2 bases to trimming and J lost 7 bases, with 7 bases between them. Here the CDR3 DNA reads TGTGCCAGCAGCTTAGACAGGAATACGCAGTATTTT. Its protein product is CASSLDRNTQYF.

V usage is TRBV3-1 (or the pseudogene TRBV3-2) and J usage is TRBJ2-7; TRBD2 matches 13 bases. The CDR3 contains 17 residues. Germline V gene data show CDR1 as LGHDT and CDR2 as YNNKEL (reference sequence). Trimming at V came to 3 bases and at J to 2 bases, leaving 7 bases not matched to a gene. DNA of the CDR3: TGTGCCAGCAGCCATAGACTAGCGGGGGGCCTAGCCTACGAGCAGTACTTC. As protein: CASSHRLAGGLAYEQYF.

The chain uses TRBV5-1 and TRBJ1-5; D gene ambiguous. The germline V gene has CDR1 SGHRS and CDR2 YFSETQ. The CDR3 is 13 amino acids. V lost 2 bases and J 4 bases, leaving 7 bases between the germline ends. CDR3 loop: CASSFDRNQPQHF. Written as DNA, the CDR3 is TGCGCCAGCAGCTTTGACCGGAATCAGCCCCAGCATTTT.

The chain joins TRBV6-5 to TRBJ2-3; D remains unclear. This CDR3 is 12 amino acids long. Trimming took 0 bases from V and 5 from J, leaving 3 bases between them. Germline values: CDR1 MNHEY, CDR2 SVGAGI. The CDR3 nucleotides are TGTGCCAGCAGTTACTCTGGAGATACGCAGTATTTT. Amino acid sequence: CASSYSGDTQYF.

The chain uses TRBV5-1 and TRBJ2-1; 14 positions agree with TRBD2. This CDR3 comprises 15 residues. CDR1 is SGHRS, CDR2 YFSETQ, per germline. V was pared by 5 bases and J by 10 bases, with 8 bases of the junction left unmatched. The chain's CDR3 is CASRQGLAGGVEQFF. In DNA form, the CDR3 reads TGCGCCAGCAGACAAGGACTAGCGGGGGGAGTGGAGCAGTTCTTC.

This sequence joins TRBV7-2 and TRBJ2-3; no reliable D call. This CDR3 has 14 amino acids. Germline assignment: CDR1 SGHTA and CDR2 FQGNSA. The V end was cut by 1 base, the J end by 2 bases, with 7 bases between. The CDR3 DNA is TGTGCCAGCAGCTTAGTTCGGTACACAGATACGCAGTATTTT. This codes for CASSLVRYTDTQYF.

This clone was picked up one time. The chain is built from TRBV4-1 and TRBJ2-7; D is ambiguous. V dropped 0 bases and J dropped 2 bases, with 5 bases sitting between them. The CDR3 has 13 residues. In germline, CDR1 is MGHRA, CDR2 YSYEKL. The CDR3 reads CASSQETAYEQYF. CDR3 nucleotides: TGCGCCAGCAGCCAAGAAACAGCCTACGAGCAGTACTTC.

This chain links TRBV19 with TRBJ1-5; the D is unclear. This CDR3 is 14 amino acids long. Germline V gives CDR1 LNHDA, CDR2 SQIVND (reference sequence). Trimming took off 5 bases at V and 1 base at J, with 9 bases between the two ends. The CDR3 DNA reads TGTGCCAGTAGTCTCACCAGGAGCAATCAGCCCCAGCATTTT. It is translated as CASSLTRSNQPQHF.

The rearrangement uses TRBV7-9 and TRBJ1-1; 10 nucleotides match TRBD1. V shed 4 bases, J shed 7 bases, and the junction held 3 bases outside the gene matches. Germline V CDR1 and CDR2: SEHNR, FQNEAQ (reference sequence). The CDR3 is made up of 13 amino acids. CDR3 residues: CASSYGTGDEAFF. The CDR3 coding sequence is TGTGCCAGCAGCTACGGGACAGGGGATGAAGCTTTCTTT. Full variable domain (remainder filled in from reference TRBV7-9 and TRBJ1-1): DTGVSQNPRHKITKRGQNVTFRCDPISEHNRLYWYRQTLGQGPEFLTYFQNEAQLEKSRLLSDRFSAERPKGSFSTLEIQRTEQGDSAMYLCASSYGTGDEAFFGQGTRLTVV.

This clone has a single count. The CDR3 sequence is CASSLAGGFETQYF. Written as DNA, the CDR3 is TGTGCCAGCAGCTTAGCGGGGGGATTCGAGACCCAGTACTTC. The rearrangement uses TRBV7-9 and TRBJ2-5; D might be TRBD2 (6 bases). This CDR3 comprises 14 residues. Germline-derived CDR1 and CDR2 are SEHNR and FQNEAQ (reference sequence). V lost 0 bases and J lost 5, with 10 bases in between.

Regarding this clone: The junction and the germline gene differ at one end; a read error may be behind it. The chain combines TRBV30 with TRBJ1-2, with D possibly being TRBD1 (5 bases). Germline V gene data show CDR1 as GTSNPN and CDR2 as SVGIG (reference sequence). The CDR3 is 15 amino acids. For the CDR3, the DNA is TGTGCCTGGAGTCGGATCCGACAAGGGGTGGCCGTTCGCAGATTC. Translating it yields CAWSRIRQGVAVRRF.

The V gene is TRBV6-2 or TRBV6-3, the J gene TRBJ2-7; a possible D gene is TRBD1 (5 bases). This CDR3 comprises 12 residues. V was shortened by 2 bases and J by 7 bases, with 9 bases between the two germline ends. CDR1 and CDR2 (germline): MNHEY, SVGEGT. The CDR3 coding sequence is TGTGCCAGCAGTTACGGGGCGAAGGAGCAGTACTTC. Protein product: CASSYGAKEQYF.

CDR3 in amino acids: CASSQGWGQASSYEQYF. The CDR3 nucleotides read TGCGCCAGCAGCCAAGGGTGGGGTCAGGCCAGCTCCTACGAGCAGTACTTC. The chain combines TRBV4-1 with TRBJ2-7; no definite D call. The germline V gene encodes CDR1 MGHRA and CDR2 YSYEKL. Trimming pared 1 base from V and 0 bases from J, leaving 16 bases between. The CDR3 covers 17 residues.

V usage is TRBV12-3 or TRBV12-4 and J usage is TRBJ1-1; 8 positions match TRBD1. The junction had 6 bases not matched to a gene; V was cut back by 5 bases and J by 10 bases. CDR3 length equals 12 residues. CDR3 sequence reads: CASSPDRVPAFF. The CDR3 DNA reads TGTGCCAGCAGTCCGGACAGGGTTCCAGCTTTCTTT.

This clone showed up just a few times. The chain joins TRBV27 to TRBJ2-3; 8 nucleotides align to TRBD2. Per the germline V gene, CDR1 is MNHEY and CDR2 is SMNVEV (reference sequence). J gave up 2 bases and V 8 bases, and 6 bases lay outside the gene matches. The CDR3 has 14 residues. As DNA, the CDR3 is TGTGCCAGCTCCCGGGGGGGCCTCACAGATACGCAGTATTTT. Translating gives CASSRGGLTDTQYF.

The J gene is TRBJ1-2, the V gene TRBV7-8; TRBD1 is a possible D gene (5 bases). Trimming shortened V by 5 bases and J by 1 base, and 11 bases separated the two germline ends. The CDR3 totals 14 residues. Germline values: CDR1 SGHVS, CDR2 FQNEAQ. The DNA of the CDR3 is TGTGCCAGCAGCCCGGCCAGGGATAACTATGGCTACACCTTC. Its translation is CASSPARDNYGYTF.

This clone occurred a few times. The rearrangement joins TRBV2 to TRBJ1-6; 9 bases line up with TRBD1. Per germline, CDR1 SNHLY and CDR2 FYNNEI. Germline trimming cut 5 bases from V and 7 bases from J; bases unmatched to any gene: 12. The length of the CDR3 is 17 residues. The CDR3, as DNA: TGTGCCAGCAGTCTTAACAGGGGGGGACAGGGAAATTCACCCCTCCACTTT. It yields the protein CASSLNRGGQGNSPLHF.

This sequence joins TRBV5-1 and TRBJ2-7, with 7 bases matching TRBD2. Germline V lookup: CDR1 SGHRS, CDR2 YFSETQ. Losses at the gene ends were 2 bases for V and 5 bases for J; bases not matched to a gene: 7. This CDR3 has 14 amino acids. CDR3 sequence reads: CASSFSRGLHEQYF. In DNA, the CDR3 is TGCGCCAGCAGCTTCTCACGGGGACTACACGAGCAGTACTTC.